This TCR beta chain was captured in a study of blood T cell repertoires in COVID-19. Whole-study context: COVID-19 samples, acute and convalescent, were from the United States, Italy and Spain. Sources were T cells, B-cell-depleted T cells, or PBMCs; the material itself was cDNA or gDNA.

The V end lost 5 bases, the J end lost 6 bases, and 11 bases lay between the germline ends. From germline, CDR1 is SGHRS and CDR2 YFSETQ. This CDR3 region has 13 residues. Original handling: Researchers report that nucleated cell counts were estimated from reference gene primer amplification. The table came from immunoSEQ multiplex PCR; TCRdb's copy has only in-frame clones and leaves some out. That table furnishes V, J and clone size, whereas the DNA furnished D and trimming. Of roughly 160,000 clones detected, about 91% appear once; the ten largest clones hold over 3.5%. The sample consisted of peripheral blood. V usage is TRBV5-1 and J usage is TRBJ2-2; maybe TRBD2 (5 bases). The sequence came from a woman aged 60-70 years who had recovered from COVID-19. DNA for the CDR3: TGCGCCAGCAGTCTCGGGGTTCCCGGGGAGCTGTTTTTT. Residues: CASSLGVPGELFF. Full variable domain (missing parts from reference TRBV5-1 and TRBJ2-2): KAGVTQTPRYLIKTRGQQVTLSCSPISGHRSVSWYQQTPGQGLQFLFEYFSETQRNKGNFPGRFSGRQFSNSRSEMNVSTLELGDSALYLCASSLGVPGELFFGEGSRLTVL.